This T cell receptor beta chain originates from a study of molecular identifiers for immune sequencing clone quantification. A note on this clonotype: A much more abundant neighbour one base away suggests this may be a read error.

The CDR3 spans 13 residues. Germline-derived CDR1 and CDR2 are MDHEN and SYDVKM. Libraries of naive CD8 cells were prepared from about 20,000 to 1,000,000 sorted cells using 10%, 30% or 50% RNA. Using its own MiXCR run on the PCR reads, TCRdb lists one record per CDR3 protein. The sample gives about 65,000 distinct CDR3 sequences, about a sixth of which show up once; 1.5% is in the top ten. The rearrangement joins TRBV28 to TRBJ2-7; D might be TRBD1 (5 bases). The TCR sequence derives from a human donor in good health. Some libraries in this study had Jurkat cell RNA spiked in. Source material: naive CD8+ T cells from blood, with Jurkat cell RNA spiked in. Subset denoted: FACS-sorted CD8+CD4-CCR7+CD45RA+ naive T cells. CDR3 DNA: TGTGCCGGCAGTTTGACAGTCTCCTACGAGCAGTACTTC. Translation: CAGSLTVSYEQYF.